The 5 T cell receptor beta chains below all came from one sample that was sequenced in a study of T-cell reconstitution after alpha-beta-depleted transplantation in children. Researchers prepared the TCRbeta library using unique molecular identifiers, the study reports. TCRdb processed the PCR reads anew with MiXCR; each CDR3 protein has one entry. The data hold about 340,000 distinct CDR3 sequences, with 13% observed a single time. This specimen was PBMCs, taken from the stem cell graft. Receptor source: a human donor who donated a stem cell graft to a child with Fanconi anemia.

This clonotype was counted many times. The chain couples TRBV7-9 to TRBJ1-2; a weak D match, TRBD1 (6 bases). The V gene's germline CDR1 is SEHNR and CDR2 FQNEAQ (reference sequence). V was cut by 5 bases and J by 0 bases, with 13 bases left in between. This CDR3 spans 15 amino acids. CDR3 sequence: CASSLLTGPNYGYTF. The CDR3 DNA reads as TGTGCCAGCAGCCTCTTGACAGGACCTAACTATGGCTACACCTTC.

In this sample, this clonotype turned up a few times. The chain has TRBV3-1 and TRBJ2-1; D could derive from TRBD1 or TRBD2 (5 bases each). The CDR3 sequence is 19 residues long. Germline lookup yields CDR1 LGHDT and CDR2 YNNKEL (reference sequence). The V and J ends lost 4 bases and 8 bases respectively, with 30 bases between them. The CDR3 reads CASSPGRVSGLNLIDEQFF. The CDR3 DNA reads TGTGCCAGCAGCCCGGGGCGGGTTTCGGGGCTCAATCTGATCGATGAGCAGTTCTTC.

The V call is TRBV11-2, the J call TRBJ2-3; 10 bases line up with TRBD1. Unmatched junction bases numbered 4, after V lost 3 bases and J lost 4 bases. CDR3 size: 15 residues. The germline V gene encodes CDR1 SGHAT and CDR2 FQNNGV. Written as DNA, the CDR3 is TGTGCCAGCAGCTTCGGGACAGGGGTTTCAGATACGCAGTATTTT. Amino acid sequence: CASSFGTGVSDTQYF.

The V and J genes are TRBV12-3 or TRBV12-4 and TRBJ1-6, with TRBD1 matching 8 bases. J lost 11 bases, V lost 5 bases, and 2 bases had no gene match. The CDR3 totals 12 residues. CDR3 amino acids: CASSADRAPLHF. CDR3 in DNA: TGTGCCAGCAGTGCGGACAGGGCACCCCTCCACTTT.

The sample holds many counts of this clonotype. As DNA, the CDR3 is TGTGCCAGCAGTTACAACGAGTATGGCTACACCTTC. Translating gives CASSYNEYGYTF. The chain links TRBV6-2 or TRBV6-3 to TRBJ1-2; D gene uncertain. The V end was cut by 2 bases, the J end by 5 bases, with 6 bases between. Germline assignment: CDR1 MNHEY and CDR2 SVGEGT. This CDR3 spans 12 amino acids.